This T cell receptor (beta chain) is from a study of blood T cell repertoires in COVID-19. The overall study: Acute and convalescent COVID-19 specimens originated in the United States, Italy and Spain.

The assay was immunoSEQ multiplex PCR, and TCRdb's table has in-frame clones only and misses some. The top ten hold around 27% of the sample, which has about 120,000 clones, over 75% seen once. The CDR3 extends over 15 amino acids. Trimming took 2 bases from V and 5 from J, leaving 12 bases between them. CDR1 and CDR2 from the germline V gene are MNHEY and SVGAGI. Specimen: peripheral blood. This chain joins TRBV6-5 and TRBJ2-2; D might be TRBD1 (7 bases). The sequence came from an elderly woman with acute or convalescent COVID-19. CDR3 amino acids: CASSYGRGRTGELFF. The CDR3 coding sequence is TGTGCCAGCAGTTACGGCAGGGGGAGGACCGGGGAGCTGTTTTTT.